This T cell receptor beta chain was obtained from a study of blood T cell repertoires in COVID-19. The CDR3 sequence is 12 residues long. Germline lookup yields CDR1 SQVTM and CDR2 ANQGSEA. V gave up 6 bases and J gave up 4 bases; unmatched junction bases: 5. In the authors' workflow: Researchers report that nucleated cell counts were estimated from reference gene primer amplification. Sequencing was performed with immunoSEQ multiplex PCR; in TCRdb, only in-frame clones are kept and a portion is missing. V and J calls and clone size are given by that table; D and trimming were obtained from the DNA. The sample consists of fewer than 650,000 clones, less than 90% of them appearing once. Seattle's cohort entered during active infection and was followed longitudinally.

The receptor was isolated from a woman in her 50s with COVID-19, enrolled during active disease. The source material was peripheral blood. The genes are TRBV29-1 and TRBJ1-1, with 7 bases matching TRBD1. The CDR3, as DNA: TGCAGCGTGATTAACAGGGGCACTGAAGCTTTCTTT. Translation: CSVINRGTEAFF.